The 30 T cell receptor beta chains below all came from one sample that was sequenced in a study of technical replicates of blood from a few donors. Here immunoSEQ multiplex PCR was the method, and the copy in TCRdb shows in-frame clones only, minus some. In the table there are tens of thousands of clones, 95% of which are singletons. The sample taken for sequencing was T cells isolated from PBMCs. These receptors were collected from a human donor in good health.

The rearrangement links TRBV28 to TRBJ2-7, with D possibly TRBD1 on 5 matching bases. Trimming removed 5 bases at V and 5 bases at J, with 19 bases between. Germline lookup yields CDR1 MDHEN and CDR2 SYDVKM. The CDR3 totals 15 residues. As DNA, the CDR3 is TGTGCCAGCAGTCCCCCCTGGGGCAGGGAAAACGAGCAGTACTTC. Its protein product is CASSPPWGRENEQYF.

The chain recombines TRBV7-2 with TRBJ1-1, with a weak D call TRBD1 (6 bases). The CDR3 runs 16 residues. Germline loops: CDR1 SGHTA, CDR2 FQGNSA. The germline V and J ends were trimmed by 5 bases and 4 bases, with 20 bases remaining between them. The CDR3 DNA sequence: TGTGCCAGCAGCCCCCGTACTACAGGGCTTAGCACTGAAGCTTTCTTT. Amino acids: CASSPRTTGLSTEAFF.

The CDR3 protein is CASSLTTGITNTGELFF. CDR3 nucleotides: TGTGCCAGCAGTTTAACTACAGGGATTACGAACACCGGGGAGCTGTTTTTT. The V call is TRBV28, the J call TRBJ2-2, with D perhaps TRBD1 (6 bases). The V end lost 2 bases, the J end lost 0 bases, and 13 bases lay between the germline ends. This CDR3 is 17 amino acids long. Per the germline V gene, CDR1 is MDHEN and CDR2 is SYDVKM.

V usage is TRBV9 and J usage is TRBJ2-2; D unresolved. Germline loops: CDR1 SGDLS, CDR2 YYNGEE. Trimming pared 2 bases from V and 3 bases from J, leaving 8 bases between. This CDR3 comprises 14 residues. Here the CDR3 reads CASSVRQYTGELFF. CDR3 DNA: TGTGCCAGCAGCGTCAGGCAGTACACCGGGGAGCTGTTTTTT.

The chain joins TRBV7-6 to TRBJ2-1; 8 bases are a match to TRBD2. CDR3 length: 18 amino acids. Germline values: CDR1 SGHVS, CDR2 FNYEAQ. The V and J ends lost 1 base and 5 bases, in that order; junction bases with no gene match: 13. The CDR3 nucleotides are TGTGCCAGCAGCTTAGAGATACCGGAGCGGGAGCTACACAATGAGCAGTTCTTC. As protein: CASSLEIPERELHNEQFF.

The rearrangement uses TRBV7-3 and TRBJ2-3; TRBD2 is a possible D gene (5 bases). Trimming removed 5 bases at V and 2 bases at J, with 17 bases between. The CDR3 is 16 amino acids. Germline V CDR1 and CDR2: SGHTA, FQGTGA. The chain's CDR3 is CASSPTASGNTDTQYF. The CDR3 DNA reads as TGTGCCAGCAGCCCGACGGCGAGCGGAAACACAGATACGCAGTATTTT.

This chain connects TRBV27 to TRBJ2-1, with TRBD2 as a possible D gene (6 bases). The CDR3 is made up of 12 amino acids. The germline CDR1 and CDR2 sequences are MNHEY and SMNVEV (reference sequence). Trimming shortened V by 5 bases and J by 9 bases, and 11 bases separated the two germline ends. CDR3: CASSHGSSEQFF. CDR3 nucleotide sequence: TGTGCCAGCAGTCACGGGAGTAGTGAGCAGTTCTTC.

This chain connects TRBV4-3 to TRBJ2-1; tentative D call: TRBD2 (6 bases). The CDR3 loop spans 16 amino acids. Between the trimmed V and J ends, which lost 3 bases and 6 bases, there was a span of 18 bases. Germline V lookup: CDR1 LGHNA, CDR2 YSLEER. The CDR3, as DNA: TGCGCCAGCAGCCAGGACTTAGGGCGGGAAGGCAATGAGCAGTTCTTC. Residues: CASSQDLGREGNEQFF.

V gene TRBV6-6 combines with J gene TRBJ2-7; TRBD2 is a possible D gene (7 bases). This CDR3 is 14 amino acids long. The V end was cut by 7 bases, the J end by 4 bases, with 17 bases between. Germline-derived CDR1 and CDR2 are MNHNY and SVGAGI (reference sequence). This CDR3 reads CASTPWRGPYEQYF. The CDR3 DNA follows: TGTGCCAGCACCCCATGGCGGGGGCCTTACGAGCAGTACTTC.

V is TRBV14 and J is TRBJ2-7; 7 bases align to TRBD2. From germline, CDR1 is SGHDN and CDR2 FVKESK. J lost 0 bases, V lost 0 bases, and 8 bases had no gene match. This CDR3 contains 17 residues. The CDR3 is CASSQDFYGRSSYEQYF. In nucleotides, the CDR3 is TGTGCCAGCAGCCAAGACTTCTACGGGAGGAGCTCCTACGAGCAGTACTTC.

The gene calls are TRBV5-1 and TRBJ1-1; 9 nucleotides line up with TRBD1. This CDR3 is built from 15 residues. The germline CDR1 and CDR2 sequences are SGHRS and YFSETQ. Trimming took 4 bases from V and 4 from J; bases not matched to a gene: 8. DNA for the CDR3: TGCGCCAGCAGCCACGGACAGGGGAGGTCCACTGAAGCTTTCTTT. It encodes CASSHGQGRSTEAFF. The complete variable domain, with remaining parts taken from reference TRBV5-1 and TRBJ1-1, reads KAGVTQTPRYLIKTRGQQVTLSCSPISGHRSVSWYQQTPGQGLQFLFEYFSETQRNKGNFPGRFSGRQFSNSRSEMNVSTLELGDSALYLCASSHGQGRSTEAFFGQGTRLTVV.

This chain joins TRBV10-3 and TRBJ1-3, with 8 bases lining up with TRBD1. The CDR3 length is 15 residues. CDR1 ENHRY and CDR2 SYGVKD come from the germline V gene. Losses at the gene ends were 2 bases for V and 4 bases for J; bases not matched to a gene: 4. The CDR3 sequence is CAISERTGFGNTIYF. CDR3 DNA sequence: TGTGCCATCAGTGAGCGGACAGGGTTCGGAAACACCATATATTTT.

The chain has TRBV2 and TRBJ2-3; 7 positions match TRBD2. The CDR3 is 15 residues long. The germline V gene has CDR1 SNHLY and CDR2 FYNNEI. V lost 5 bases and J lost 1; bases outside the gene matches: 6. The CDR3 DNA is TGTGCCAGCAGTCCCCCCCGGGGGGGCACAGATACGCAGTATTTT. The encoded protein is CASSPPRGGTDTQYF.

The chain has TRBV9 and TRBJ1-1, with 7 bases aligning to TRBD1. V shed 1 base and J 7 bases; nucleotides not matched to a gene: 7. CDR3 length equals 14 residues. Germline V gene data show CDR1 as SGDLS and CDR2 as YYNGEE. The CDR3 loop reads CASSVIGQAGEAFF. CDR3 coding DNA: TGTGCCAGCAGCGTAATAGGACAGGCGGGTGAAGCTTTCTTT.

The J gene is TRBJ2-7, the V gene TRBV5-4; a possible D gene is TRBD2 (7 bases). CDR1 is SGHNT, CDR2 YYREEE, per germline (reference sequence). CDR3 size: 15 residues. The ends were cut back, 1 base at V and 0 bases at J, with 11 bases in the middle. The CDR3 nucleotides are TGTGCCAGCAGCTTGAGGGGGGGTAGCTCCTACGAGCAGTACTTC. It codes for CASSLRGGSSYEQYF.

The genes are TRBV21-1 and TRBJ1-4. TRBV21-1 is reported as a pseudogene. The CDR3 is 15 amino acids. Written as DNA, the CDR3 is TGTGCCAGCAGCCGACCCCGTAGCCTAGATGAAAAACTGTTTTTT. Amino acids: CASSRPRSLDEKLFF.

The chain has TRBV10-3 and TRBJ2-7; 12 nucleotides align to TRBD2. Germline trimming cut 10 bases from V and 5 bases from J; bases unmatched to any gene: 12. The CDR3 loop spans 15 amino acids. Germline loops: CDR1 ENHRY, CDR2 SYGVKD. The CDR3 DNA reads TGTGCCACCAGAGGACTAGCGGGACCTAGAAACGAGCAGTACTTC. The encoded protein is CATRGLAGPRNEQYF.

The chain carries TRBV27 and TRBJ1-5; D is unclear. Germline assignment: CDR1 MNHEY and CDR2 SMNVEV (reference sequence). Trimming shortened V by 5 bases and J by 2 bases, and 10 bases separated the two germline ends. CDR3 length: 14 residues. CDR3 DNA: TGTGCCAGCAGTAGAGCCCCGGGCAATCAGCCCCAGCATTTT. This codes for CASSRAPGNQPQHF.

The rearrangement joins TRBV7-3 to TRBJ2-7; 8 positions agree with TRBD1. CDR1 is SGHTA, CDR2 FQGTGA, per germline. Trimming removed 5 bases from V and 7 bases from J; junction bases left unmatched: 7. CDR3 length equals 13 residues. The chain's CDR3 is CASSRGTGGEQYF. DNA for the CDR3: TGTGCCAGCAGCCGGGGGACAGGCGGTGAGCAGTACTTC.

This rearrangement joins TRBV28 to TRBJ2-5, with 7 bases that match TRBD1. Trimming took 4 bases from V and 2 from J; bases not matched to a gene: 4. CDR1 is MDHEN, CDR2 SYDVKM, per germline. This CDR3 region has 14 residues. CDR3 sequence (DNA): TGTGCCAGCAGTTCAGGGACAGTACAAGAGACCCAGTACTTC. Translating gives CASSSGTVQETQYF. Filled out from reference TRBV28 and TRBJ2-5, the complete variable domain reads DVKVTQSSRYLVKRTGEKVFLECVQDMDHENMFWYRQDPGLGLRLIYFSYDVKMKEKGDIPEGYSVSREKKERFSLILESASTNQTSMYLCASSSGTVQETQYFGPGTRLLVL.

The genes are TRBV27 and TRBJ2-7; TRBD2 might be the D (6 bases). The CDR3 spans 15 residues. The V end lost 0 bases, the J end lost 5 bases, and 14 bases lay between the germline ends. CDR1 MNHEY and CDR2 SMNVEV come from the germline V gene (reference sequence). The CDR3 sequence: CASSLSSGDGNEQYF. The CDR3 region has the DNA TGTGCCAGCAGTTTATCTTCGGGGGACGGTAACGAGCAGTACTTC.

The rearrangement uses TRBV6-1 and TRBJ1-4, with D possibly matching TRBD1 (6 bases). CDR1 MNHNS and CDR2 SASEGT come from the germline V gene. The CDR3 totals 14 residues. V was cut by 6 bases and J by 7 bases, with 15 bases left in between. CDR3 residues: CASRPLQGPEKLFF. CDR3 nucleotide sequence: TGTGCCAGCAGACCATTACAGGGTCCTGAAAAACTGTTTTTT.

The chain links TRBV5-1 to TRBJ1-1, with a possible D match to TRBD1 (6 bases). V shed 0 bases and J shed 6 bases, with 9 bases lying between them. CDR1 and CDR2 (germline): SGHRS, YFSETQ. The CDR3 has 13 residues. In nucleotides, the CDR3 is TGCGCCAGCAGCTTGGAGGGGGTTGCTGAAGCTTTCTTT. As protein: CASSLEGVAEAFF.

V is TRBV9 and J is TRBJ2-1; 7 bases are a match to TRBD2. The CDR3 is 16 amino acids. The germline V gene has CDR1 SGDLS and CDR2 YYNGEE. V lost 4 bases to trimming and J lost 2 bases; unmatched junction nucleotides: 9. CDR3 sequence (DNA): TGTGCCAGCAGCCCTACGTCGGGAGGAACCTACAATGAGCAGTTCTTC. This gives the protein CASSPTSGGTYNEQFF.

The chain carries TRBV9 and TRBJ1-1; D gene uncertain. The germline V and J ends were trimmed by 0 bases and 8 bases, with 11 bases remaining between them. Germline V lookup: CDR1 SGDLS, CDR2 YYNGEE. CDR3 length: 13 residues. As DNA, the CDR3 is TGTGCCAGCAGCGTAGGTGTGGGCCTCGAAGCTTTCTTT. As protein: CASSVGVGLEAFF.

This clone was seen once. This chain links TRBV29-1 with TRBJ1-1; perhaps TRBD1 as D (6 bases). The CDR3 covers 12 residues. Looked up from germline, CDR1 is SQVTM and CDR2 is ANQGSEA. V lost 3 bases to trimming and J lost 4 bases, with 9 bases between them. CDR3: CSVEGRGTEAFF. For the CDR3, the DNA is TGCAGCGTTGAGGGCAGGGGCACTGAAGCTTTCTTT.

V is TRBV29-1 and J is TRBJ2-7, with a weak D call TRBD1 (6 bases). The CDR3 extends over 13 amino acids. Germline V gene lookup returns CDR1 SQVTM and CDR2 ANQGSEA. Trimming cost V 2 bases and J 0 bases, with 8 bases left between them. This CDR3 is CSVEKDSSYEQYF. CDR3 sequence (DNA): TGCAGCGTTGAAAAGGACAGCTCCTACGAGCAGTACTTC.

This clone turned up a few times. This chain links TRBV9 with TRBJ1-4; D possibly corresponds to TRBD1 (6 bases). V was shortened by 2 bases and J by 4 bases, with 9 bases between the two germline ends. The V gene's germline CDR1 is SGDLS and CDR2 YYNGEE. The CDR3 is 14 amino acids. This CDR3 reads CASSVTGLNEKLFF. The CDR3 DNA sequence: TGTGCCAGCAGCGTGACAGGTCTTAATGAAAAACTGTTTTTT.

In this sample, this clone turned up a few times. This sequence joins TRBV28 and TRBJ1-2; 8 bases line up with TRBD1. Germline trimming cut 9 bases from V and 1 base from J; bases unmatched to any gene: 4. The CDR3 loop spans 13 amino acids. The germline V gene encodes CDR1 MDHEN and CDR2 SYDVKM. In nucleotides, the CDR3 is TGTGCCAGTAACAGGGGGTTTAACTATGGCTACACCTTC. This gives the protein CASNRGFNYGYTF.

The V and J genes are TRBV4-1 and TRBJ2-6; 8 nucleotides agree with TRBD1. Germline V gene sequence: CDR1 MGHRA, CDR2 YSYEKL. V was pared by 1 base and J by 0 bases, with 8 bases of the junction left unmatched. This CDR3 comprises 19 residues. DNA for the CDR3: TGCGCCAGCAGCCAAGGAGGACAGGGCCACTCCTCTGGGGCCAACGTCCTGACTTTC. This sequence encodes CASSQGGQGHSSGANVLTF.